The 11 T cell receptor beta chains reported below all come from one sample, sequenced in a study of T cells in Graves' hyperthyroidism and ophthalmopathy. The investigators amplified TCR beta CDR3 regions from RNA transcripts. HTBI primers were employed in a first-round RT-PCR of the TCR CDR3. MiXCR, run by TCRdb on the multiplex PCR reads, gives a single entry per CDR3 protein. The table records about 96,000 distinct CDR3 sequences, 51% of them present only once. Sequenced: blood. All receptors come from a woman between 40 and 55 years old with Graves' hyperthyroidism.

This clonotype was recorded many times. The V and J genes are TRBV4-1 and TRBJ2-5, with a weak D call TRBD1 (6 bases). Trimming pared 3 bases from V and 5 bases from J, leaving 13 bases between. This CDR3 is 14 amino acids long. Germline CDR1 and CDR2: MGHRA and YSYEKL. CDR3 in DNA: TGCGCCAGCAGCCAGGGACAACCCGGGGAGACCCAGTACTTC. Translated: CASSQGQPGETQYF.

The rearrangement joins TRBV25-1 to TRBJ1-5, with 7 bases matching TRBD1. V dropped 8 bases and J dropped 2; count of bases not matched to a gene: 12. The CDR3 sequence is 16 residues long. Germline CDR1 MGHDK, CDR2 SYGVNS. The CDR3 DNA reads TGTGCCAGCCCCTATTTGACAGGGAATGGCAATCAGCCCCAGCATTTT. Amino acids: CASPYLTGNGNQPQHF.

The rearrangement uses TRBV7-3 and TRBJ1-2; 8 positions match TRBD1. This CDR3 is built from 16 residues. Trimming cost V 3 bases and J 3 bases; bases outside gene matches: 9. Germline CDR1 SGHTA, CDR2 FQGTGA. As DNA, the CDR3 is TGTGCCAGCAGCTTTGTCCCCAGGGGGCAGCACTATGGCTACACCTTC. Its translation: CASSFVPRGQHYGYTF.

Remarks on this clonotype: At one end the junction does not follow the germline gene, possibly because of a read error. The rearrangement links TRBV6-6 to TRBJ2-7, with 9 bases lining up with TRBD1. The germline gives CDR1 MNHNY, CDR2 SVGAGI (reference sequence). The CDR3 is 15 residues long. The CDR3 nucleotides read TGTGCCGGCAGACAGGGGGGAACACCACACTACGAGCAGTACTTC. Its protein product is CAGRQGGTPHYEQYF.

As regards this clonotype: Being one base from a much bigger clone, this may be a read error. This chain links TRBV14 with TRBJ1-4, with a possible D match to TRBD1 (5 bases). Germline V gives CDR1 SGHDN, CDR2 FVKESK. The CDR3 extends over 15 amino acids. The CDR3 nucleotides read TGTGCCAGCAGCCAAGGGTCGGGGCTTCGGGAAAGACTGTTTTTT. Protein: CASSQGSGLRERLFF.

This clonotype appeared many times. V usage is TRBV7-9 and J usage is TRBJ1-3; D gene unclear. Trimming removed 5 bases at V and 3 bases at J, with 17 bases between. The CDR3 contains 16 residues. Germline values: CDR1 SEHNR, CDR2 FQNEAQ (reference sequence). The chain's CDR3 is CASSPAVKAYGNTIYF. In nucleotides, the CDR3 is TGTGCCAGCAGCCCCGCGGTTAAGGCTTATGGAAACACCATATATTTT.

This rearrangement joins TRBV5-6 to TRBJ1-4, with D unclear. This CDR3 is 14 amino acids long. V was pared by 2 bases and J by 2 bases, with 7 bases between. Germline V gene lookup returns CDR1 SGHDT and CDR2 YYEEEE. The CDR3: CASSFVGTNEKLFF. The CDR3 nucleotides read TGTGCCAGCAGCTTTGTAGGGACTAATGAAAAACTGTTTTTT. Full variable domain (missing parts from reference TRBV5-6 and TRBJ1-4): DAGVTQSPTHLIKTRGQQVTLRCSPKSGHDTVSWYQQALGQGPQFIFQYYEEEERQRGNFPDRFSGHQFPNYSSELNVNALLLGDSALYLCASSFVGTNEKLFFGSGTQLSVL.

This clonotype was counted once. A read error is likely, as this CDR3 ends without the conserved phenylalanine or tryptophan. The J gene is TRBJ2-7, the V gene TRBV25-1, with TRBD1 matching over 7 bases. Trimming took 11 bases from V and 3 from J; bases not matched to a gene: 16. The CDR3 is 15 residues long. Germline CDR1 is MGHDK and CDR2 is SYGVNS. CDR3 nucleotides: TGTGCCTGGAGTGTACTCTCGACAGGGCTCTACGAGCAGTACTCC. This codes for CAWSVLSTGLYEQYS.

The chain joins TRBV7-2 to TRBJ1-2; D is possibly TRBD1 (6 bases). V lost 6 bases and J 2 bases, leaving 25 bases between the germline ends. The CDR3 is 18 amino acids. CDR1 and CDR2 (germline): SGHTA, FQGNSA. CDR3 sequence (DNA): TGTGCCAGCAGATTTGCTCGGTACACCGGGGGCGGGAACTATGGCTACACCTTC. The encoded protein is CASRFARYTGGGNYGYTF.

This clonotype was recorded a few times. The chain couples TRBV29-1 to TRBJ2-5; a weak D match, TRBD1 (5 bases). The CDR3 totals 12 residues. Trimming took off 8 bases at V and 6 bases at J, with 16 bases between the two ends. CDR1 is SQVTM, CDR2 ANQGSEA, per germline. This chain's CDR3 is CSSVGARQTQYF. In DNA form, the CDR3 reads TGCAGCTCCGTAGGGGCCAGGCAGACCCAGTACTTC.

This clonotype was recorded many times. The CDR3 coding sequence is TGTGCCAGCAGTTCCCGACAGGGGGACCAGCCCCAGCATTTT. This gives the protein CASSSRQGDQPQHF. V usage is TRBV27 and J usage is TRBJ1-5, with 9 nucleotides matching TRBD1. J was trimmed by 7 bases and V by 4 bases; bases with no gene match: 5. Germline loops: CDR1 MNHEY, CDR2 SMNVEV (reference sequence). This CDR3 has 14 residues.